The entry below gives a single T cell receptor (beta chain) sequence along with its context. Many counts were recorded for this clonotype. Its antigen is not yet known. No base qualities exist here, and no much larger clone lies one base off it. The TCR beta CDR3 regions were amplified from RNA transcripts. A first-round RT-PCR of the TCR CDR3 used the HTBI primer set with the Qiagen OneStep RT-PCR kit. Libraries were constructed in a second round of multiplex PCR, after which size selection and purification were carried out. The libraries were sequenced on an Illumina HiSeq2000 using paired-end 100 bp reads. On the study's bioinformatics: Raw data were processed with SOAPnuke, discarding reads with adapters, uncalled bases, mean Phred below 15, or no exact constant-primer or identifier match. High-quality paired reads were merged using COPE v1.2.5, and each unique nucleotide sequence was defined as a clonotype. MiTCR v1.1 was used to align the clonotypes against IMGT TRBV, TRBD and TRBJ reference segments. Analysis was restricted to V-J combinations with a frequency above 0.0001, which covered about 99% of repertoires. A TCS score was defined as the ratio of F50 (clonal expansion) to E x V (chaos), with BLOSUM62-based TCRdist applied between CDR3 peptides within each V-J. Welch's t-statistics and random forest reduced roughly 540 V-J features to under 15, which were used in a naive Bayes classifier (R e1071). Starting from the raw public reads, TCRdb applied fastp trimming at Q25, assembled clones with MiXCR and retained in-frame beta chains. Each CDR3 protein gets just one entry, which takes the most common genes and DNA from the rows behind it. The V and J calls shown here were made by TCRdb, not taken from the authors' results. The table for this sample lists about 560,000 distinct CDR3 sequences; approximately 15% of them were counted only once. The ten largest clones capture roughly 18% of the sample.

The cysteine opens and the phenylalanine closes a CDR3 of 15 amino acids. Of the read, only the CDR3 DNA is kept; its 45 bases are in frame from base 1. The germline V gene (reference sequence) sets CDR1 to SEHNR and CDR2 to FQNEAQ. The junction carries 10 bases between V and J, which are trimmed by 2 bases and 0 bases respectively. The data were obtained in a study of T cells in Graves' hyperthyroidism and ophthalmopathy (dated by TCRdb to about 2019). For the study in its entirety: Peripheral blood samples were taken at the time of initial diagnosis, prior to any treatment. Once sampling was done, hyperthyroidism patients were given methimazole at a starting dose of 30 mg daily, whereas ophthalmopathy patients were given high-dose intravenous methylprednisolone. TCR V-J signatures able to tell the groups apart were searched for in a discovery cohort of about a hundred patients, of whom roughly 42 had Graves' ophthalmopathy and 57 had stable Graves' hyperthyroidism. The study also compared thyroid tissue and blood T-cell repertoires from roughly 6 Graves' hyperthyroidism patients. According to the paper, TCR Vbeta CDR3 sequencing was carried out on more than 120 peripheral blood samples, which came from fewer than 50 ophthalmopathy, around 74 hyperthyroidism and about 17 progressor patients. The 75 to 100 discovery patients were divided at random into training and test sets in a 7:3 ratio. An independent validation cohort of under 20 hyperthyroidism patients and some 15 patients who later progressed to ophthalmopathy tested prospective prediction of ophthalmopathy. Paper-wide results and their limitations: Most expanded thyroid clonotypes (frequency above 0.001) were also detected in blood, a finding suggesting that blood repertoires may reflect thyroid immune responses. Ophthalmopathy was separated from stable hyperthyroidism by a 13 V-J signature model, with approximately 85% sensitivity and roughly 84% specificity obtained in cross-validation and 80%/75% obtained in testing. No statistical method was used to set the sample size in advance, and investigators knew the group allocation. During validation, the model predicted progression to ophthalmopathy a median of approximately 7 months ahead of onset, with around 71% sensitivity and roughly 75% specificity.

Graves' hyperthyroidism was defined as stable when no progression to ophthalmopathy occurred over 18 months of follow-up. Hyperthyroidism patients were newly diagnosed, with disease duration under 2 months, and aged 18 to 65 years. Patients with uncontrolled infections, other autoimmune diseases, pregnancy or lactation were excluded. Diagnoses were based on clinical symptoms, serum thyroxine and TRAb, thyroid ultrasound and orbital computed tomography. PBMCs were separated from approximately 9.9 ml of fresh peripheral blood using Ficoll-Paque density gradient centrifugation. Trizol reagent was used to extract total RNA, and RNA quality was then checked on an Agilent 2100 Bioanalyzer.

The TCR comes from a woman under 30 with Graves' hyperthyroidism. What was sequenced was blood. Rearrangement joined TRBV7-9 to TRBJ1-2; the D gene is unclear. The nucleotides are TGTGCCAGCAGCTTAAGCGCGGGAGCTAACTATGGCTACACCTTC. This gives the protein CASSLSAGANYGYTF.